The 9 T cell receptor beta chains below all came from one sample that was sequenced in a study of Ad26.COV2.S vaccination and SARS-CoV-2 variants. Clones were read by immunoSEQ multiplex PCR, and TCRdb kept only the in-frame ones, dropping some. The top ten clones hold 12% of a sample with 410,000 or so clones, 75% to 95% of them seen once. Treatment specified: about 20 received Ad26.COV2.S at low or high dose, single or two shots; about 5 received placebo; per-sample allocation not given. After the first vaccine or placebo injection, samples were drawn on day 63. This specimen consisted of peripheral blood, obtained in a trial of Ad26.COV2.S vaccine versus placebo. All receptors come from a person aged 18 to 65 who received the Ad26.COV2.S COVID-19 vaccine or a placebo.

The V gene is TRBV29-1, the J gene TRBJ2-7; 10 nucleotides agree with TRBD2. After removal of 7 bases from V and 2 bases from J, the junction contained 2 bases not matched to a gene. CDR3 length equals 12 residues. The germline V gene has CDR1 SQVTM and CDR2 ANQGSEA. The CDR3 loop is CSGLAGPYEQYF. The CDR3 DNA is TGCAGCGGACTAGCGGGCCCCTACGAGCAGTACTTC.

The rearrangement uses TRBV5-4 and TRBJ2-3; no definite D call. Germline CDR1 is SGHNT and CDR2 is YYREEE (reference sequence). This CDR3 has 15 amino acids. The ends were cut back, 4 bases at V and 5 bases at J, with 17 bases in the middle. The CDR3 sequence: CASSPSGRSGDTQYF. For the CDR3, the DNA is TGTGCCAGCAGCCCTTCTGGGCGCTCCGGAGATACGCAGTATTTT.

The chain employs TRBV7-8 and TRBJ2-3; unclear D gene. The V gene lost 3 bases and the J gene lost 5 bases, with 6 bases spanning the gap. The CDR3 extends over 12 amino acids. The germline CDR1 and CDR2 sequences are SGHVS and FQNEAQ. DNA for the CDR3: TGTGCCAGCAGCTTCCTGGGAGATACGCAGTATTTT. Its protein product is CASSFLGDTQYF.

V gene TRBV6-2 or TRBV6-3 combines with J gene TRBJ2-7; TRBD2 agrees at 7 bases. CDR1 MNHEY and CDR2 SVGEGT come from the germline V gene. Trimming removed 5 bases from V and 2 bases from J; junction bases left unmatched: 15. The CDR3 length is 17 residues. The CDR3 is CASSPYYSSGITYEQYF. In DNA, the CDR3 is TGTGCCAGCAGTCCCTATTATTCTAGCGGAATTACCTACGAGCAGTACTTC.

The chain carries TRBV27 and TRBJ2-2; 10 nucleotides match TRBD2. The J segment lost 2 bases and the V segment lost 7 bases, leaving 4 bases of the junction unmatched. The CDR3 runs to 15 residues. The germline V gene has CDR1 MNHEY and CDR2 SMNVEV (reference sequence). The CDR3 DNA sequence: TGTGCCAGCAAGGGACTAGCGCTAAACACCGGGGAGCTGTTTTTT. It yields the protein CASKGLALNTGELFF.

J is TRBJ2-1 and V is TRBV6-2 or TRBV6-3; D might be TRBD1 or TRBD2, each matching 5 bases. The CDR3 is 15 residues long. The V end was cut by 5 bases, the J end by 6 bases, with 17 bases between. Germline V gene sequence: CDR1 MNHEY, CDR2 SVGEGT. CDR3 sequence: CASSPRGRGTNEQFF. CDR3 DNA sequence: TGTGCCAGCAGTCCACGAGGAAGAGGGACCAATGAGCAGTTCTTC.

The chain uses TRBV6-2 or TRBV6-3 and TRBJ1-5; D is ambiguous. The CDR3 covers 14 residues. V was cut by 2 bases and J by 0 bases, with 5 bases left in between. Germline lookup yields CDR1 MNHEY and CDR2 SVGEGT. CDR3 sequence reads: CASSYTYSNQPQHF. The CDR3 DNA is TGTGCCAGCAGTTACACGTATAGCAATCAGCCCCAGCATTTT.

In this sample, this clone turned up a few times. The chain couples TRBV4-3 to TRBJ1-2; D perhaps matches TRBD1 (5 bases). The CDR3 has 15 amino acids. V was trimmed by 0 bases and J by 3 bases, leaving 11 bases between them. The germline V gene encodes CDR1 LGHNA and CDR2 YSLEER. CDR3 residues: CASSQDGTSDYGYTF. CDR3 bases: TGCGCCAGCAGCCAAGATGGGACCAGCGACTATGGCTACACCTTC.

The chain joins TRBV25-1 to TRBJ1-3, with 9 nucleotides matching TRBD1. After removal of 4 bases from V and 3 bases from J, the junction contained 7 bases not matched to a gene. CDR1 MGHDK and CDR2 SYGVNS come from the germline V gene. The CDR3 spans 16 residues. CDR3 amino acids: CASSGTGAGDGNTIYF. The CDR3 bases are TGTGCCAGCAGTGGGACAGGGGCTGGGGATGGAAACACCATATATTTT.